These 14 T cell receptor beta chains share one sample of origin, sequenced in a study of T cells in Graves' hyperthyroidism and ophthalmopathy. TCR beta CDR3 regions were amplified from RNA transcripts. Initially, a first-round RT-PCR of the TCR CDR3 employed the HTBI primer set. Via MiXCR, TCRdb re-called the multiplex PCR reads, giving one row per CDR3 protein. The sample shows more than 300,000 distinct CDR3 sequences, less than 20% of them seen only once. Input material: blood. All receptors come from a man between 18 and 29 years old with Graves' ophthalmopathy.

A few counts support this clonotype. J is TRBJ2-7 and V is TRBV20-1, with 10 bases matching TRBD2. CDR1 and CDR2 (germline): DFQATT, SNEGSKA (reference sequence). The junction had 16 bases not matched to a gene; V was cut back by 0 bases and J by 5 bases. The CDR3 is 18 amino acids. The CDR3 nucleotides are TGCAGTGCTAGAGATTTGGGAGGTAGCGGGGGGTCCCTGGACGAGCAGTACTTC. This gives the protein CSARDLGGSGGSLDEQYF.

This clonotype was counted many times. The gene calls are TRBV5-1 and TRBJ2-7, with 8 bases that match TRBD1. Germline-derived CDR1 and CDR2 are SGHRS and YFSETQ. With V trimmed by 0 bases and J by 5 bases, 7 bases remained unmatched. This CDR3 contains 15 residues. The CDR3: CASSLEPGGKHEQYF. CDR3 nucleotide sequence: TGCGCCAGCAGCTTGGAACCAGGGGGCAAACACGAGCAGTACTTC. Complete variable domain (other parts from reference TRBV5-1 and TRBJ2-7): KAGVTQTPRYLIKTRGQQVTLSCSPISGHRSVSWYQQTPGQGLQFLFEYFSETQRNKGNFPGRFSGRQFSNSRSEMNVSTLELGDSALYLCASSLEPGGKHEQYFGPGTRLTVT.

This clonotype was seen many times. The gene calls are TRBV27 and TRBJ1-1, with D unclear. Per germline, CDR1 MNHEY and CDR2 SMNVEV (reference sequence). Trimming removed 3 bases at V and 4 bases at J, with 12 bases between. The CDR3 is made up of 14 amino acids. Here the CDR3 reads CASSFRGGSTEAFF. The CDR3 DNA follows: TGTGCCAGCAGTTTTCGGGGAGGGAGCACTGAAGCTTTCTTT.

The CDR3 spells CASSQLSSQGAHEQYF. CDR3 nucleotides: TGTGCCAGCAGCCAACTGTCCTCGCAGGGGGCCCACGAGCAGTACTTC. The chain uses TRBV14 and TRBJ2-7; TRBD1 aligns across 8 bases. The CDR3 covers 16 residues. The germline CDR1 and CDR2 sequences are SGHDN and FVKESK. The V segment lost 2 bases and the J segment 5 bases; nucleotides outside the gene matches: 11.

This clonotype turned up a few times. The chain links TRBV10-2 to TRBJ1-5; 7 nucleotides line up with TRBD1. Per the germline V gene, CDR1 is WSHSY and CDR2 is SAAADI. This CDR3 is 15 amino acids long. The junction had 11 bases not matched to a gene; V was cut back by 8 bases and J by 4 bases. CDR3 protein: CASALTGKPNQPQHF. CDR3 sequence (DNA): TGCGCCAGCGCATTGACAGGGAAACCAAATCAGCCCCAGCATTTT.

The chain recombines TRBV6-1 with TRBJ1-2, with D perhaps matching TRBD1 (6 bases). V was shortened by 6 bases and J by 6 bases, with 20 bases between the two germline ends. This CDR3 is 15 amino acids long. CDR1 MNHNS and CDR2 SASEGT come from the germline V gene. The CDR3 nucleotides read TGTGCCAGCAGGGAGGAGGGGGGAACTAGTGATGGCTACACCTTC. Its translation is CASREEGGTSDGYTF.

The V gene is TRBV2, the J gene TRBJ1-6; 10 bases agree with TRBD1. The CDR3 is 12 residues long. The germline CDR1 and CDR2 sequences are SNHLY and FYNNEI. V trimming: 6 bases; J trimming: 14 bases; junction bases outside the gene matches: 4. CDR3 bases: TGTGCCAGCAGCGGGACAGGGGATTCCCTCCACTTT. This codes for CASSGTGDSLHF.

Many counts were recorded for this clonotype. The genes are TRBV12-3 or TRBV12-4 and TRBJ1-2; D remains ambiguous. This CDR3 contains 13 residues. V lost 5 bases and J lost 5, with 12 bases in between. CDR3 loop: CASSLGEAYGYTF. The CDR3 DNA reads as TGTGCCAGCAGTCTAGGCGAAGCTTATGGCTACACCTTC.

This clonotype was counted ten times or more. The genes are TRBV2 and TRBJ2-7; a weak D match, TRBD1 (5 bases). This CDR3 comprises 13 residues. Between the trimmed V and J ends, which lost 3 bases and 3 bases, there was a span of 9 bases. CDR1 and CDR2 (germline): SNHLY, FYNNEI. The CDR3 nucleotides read TGTGCCAGCAGTGAGGGGCGGAACTACGAGCAGTACTTC. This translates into CASSEGRNYEQYF.

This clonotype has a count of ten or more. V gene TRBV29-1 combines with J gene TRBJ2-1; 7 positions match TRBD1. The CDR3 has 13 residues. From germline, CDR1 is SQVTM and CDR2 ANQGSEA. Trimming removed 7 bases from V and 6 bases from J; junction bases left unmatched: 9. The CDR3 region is CSGTYRQGNEQFF. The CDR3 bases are TGCAGCGGAACCTACCGACAGGGCAATGAGCAGTTCTTC.

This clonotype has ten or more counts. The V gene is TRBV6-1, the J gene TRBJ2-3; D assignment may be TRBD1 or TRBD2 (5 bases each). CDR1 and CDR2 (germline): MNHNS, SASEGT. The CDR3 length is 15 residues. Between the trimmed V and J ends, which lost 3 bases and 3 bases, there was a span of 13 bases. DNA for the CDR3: TGTGCCAGCAGTGATGAGGGGCTGAGGACAGATACGCAGTATTTT. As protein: CASSDEGLRTDTQYF.

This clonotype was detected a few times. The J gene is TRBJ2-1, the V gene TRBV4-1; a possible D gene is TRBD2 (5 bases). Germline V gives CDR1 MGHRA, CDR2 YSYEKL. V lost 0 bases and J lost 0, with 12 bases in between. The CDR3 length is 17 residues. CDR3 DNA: TGCGCCAGCAGCCAAGAGAGCGGCATGAGCTCCTACAATGAGCAGTTCTTC. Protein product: CASSQESGMSSYNEQFF.

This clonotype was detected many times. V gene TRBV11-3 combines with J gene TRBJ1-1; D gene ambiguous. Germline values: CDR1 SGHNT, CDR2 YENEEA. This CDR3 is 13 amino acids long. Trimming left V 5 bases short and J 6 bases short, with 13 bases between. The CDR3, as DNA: TGTGCCAGCAGCCGCGGAGGCCCCGCTGAAGCTTTCTTT. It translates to CASSRGGPAEAFF.

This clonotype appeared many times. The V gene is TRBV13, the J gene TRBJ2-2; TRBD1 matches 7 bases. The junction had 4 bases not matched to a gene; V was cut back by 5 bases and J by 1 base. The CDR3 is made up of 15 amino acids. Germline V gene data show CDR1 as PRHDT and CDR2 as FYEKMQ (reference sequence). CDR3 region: CASSPRTGNTGELFF. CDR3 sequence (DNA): TGTGCCAGCAGCCCCCGGACAGGGAACACCGGGGAGCTGTTTTTT.